This T cell receptor beta chain derives from a study of blood T cell repertoires in COVID-19. Study summary: Acute-phase and convalescent COVID-19 samples originated in the United States, Italy and Spain.

In its sample, this clone was seen a few times. V lost 1 base and J 5 bases, leaving 8 bases between the germline ends. From germline, CDR1 is LNHNV and CDR2 YYDKDF (reference sequence). This CDR3 contains 13 residues. TCRdb keeps only in-frame clones here, not all; method: immunoSEQ multiplex PCR. This repertoire shows under 110,000 clones, around 87% found once; its top ten account for 11%. This chain connects TRBV15 to TRBJ2-5, with D unresolved. The material sequenced was peripheral blood. This sequence originates from a woman aged 25 to 39 with acute or convalescent COVID-19. This chain's CDR3 is CATSRAYLETQYF. The CDR3 DNA reads as TGTGCCACCAGCAGAGCCTATTTGGAGACCCAGTACTTC. Combining the CDR3 with reference TRBV15 and TRBJ2-5 gives the whole variable domain DAMVIQNPRYQVTQFGKPVTLSCSQTLNHNVMYWYQQKSSQAPKLLFHYYDKDFNNEADTPDNFQSRRPNTSFCFLDIRSPGLGDTAMYLCATSRAYLETQYFGPGTRLLVL.